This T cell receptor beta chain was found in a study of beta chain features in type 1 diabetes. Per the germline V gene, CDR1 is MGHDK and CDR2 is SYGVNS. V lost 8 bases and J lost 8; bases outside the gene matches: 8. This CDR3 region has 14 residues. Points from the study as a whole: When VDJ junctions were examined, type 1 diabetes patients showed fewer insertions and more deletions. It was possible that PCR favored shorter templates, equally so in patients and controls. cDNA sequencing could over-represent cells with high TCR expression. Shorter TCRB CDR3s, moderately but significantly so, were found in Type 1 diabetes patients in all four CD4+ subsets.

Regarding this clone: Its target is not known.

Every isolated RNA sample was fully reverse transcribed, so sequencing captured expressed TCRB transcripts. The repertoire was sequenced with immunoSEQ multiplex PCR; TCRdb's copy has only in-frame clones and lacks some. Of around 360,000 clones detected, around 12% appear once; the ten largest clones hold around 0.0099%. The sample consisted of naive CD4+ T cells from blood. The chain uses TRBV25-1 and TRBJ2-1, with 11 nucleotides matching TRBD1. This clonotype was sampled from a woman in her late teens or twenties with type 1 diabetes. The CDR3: CASGWGQGGDEQFF. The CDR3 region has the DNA TGTGCCAGCGGCTGGGGACAGGGGGGTGATGAGCAGTTCTTC.